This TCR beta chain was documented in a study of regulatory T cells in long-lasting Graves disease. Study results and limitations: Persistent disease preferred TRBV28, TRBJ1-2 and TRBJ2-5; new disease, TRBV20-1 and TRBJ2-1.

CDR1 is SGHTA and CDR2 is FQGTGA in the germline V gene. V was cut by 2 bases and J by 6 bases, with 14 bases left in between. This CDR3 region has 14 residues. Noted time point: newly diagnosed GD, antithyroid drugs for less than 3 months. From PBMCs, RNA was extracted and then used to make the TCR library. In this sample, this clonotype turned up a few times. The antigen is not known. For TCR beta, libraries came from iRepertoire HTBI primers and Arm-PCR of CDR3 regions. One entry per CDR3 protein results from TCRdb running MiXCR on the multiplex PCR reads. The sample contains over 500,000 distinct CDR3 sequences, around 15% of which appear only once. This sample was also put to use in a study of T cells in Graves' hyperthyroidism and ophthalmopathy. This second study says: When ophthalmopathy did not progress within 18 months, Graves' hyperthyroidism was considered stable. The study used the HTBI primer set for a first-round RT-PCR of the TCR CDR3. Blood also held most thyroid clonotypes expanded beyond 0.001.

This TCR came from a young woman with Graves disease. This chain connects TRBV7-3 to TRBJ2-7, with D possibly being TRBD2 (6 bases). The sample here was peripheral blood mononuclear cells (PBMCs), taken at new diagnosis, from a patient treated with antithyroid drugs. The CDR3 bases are TGTGCCAGCAGCTTAGGGGGGATCCGGAGCGAGCAGTACTTC. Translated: CASSLGGIRSEQYF.